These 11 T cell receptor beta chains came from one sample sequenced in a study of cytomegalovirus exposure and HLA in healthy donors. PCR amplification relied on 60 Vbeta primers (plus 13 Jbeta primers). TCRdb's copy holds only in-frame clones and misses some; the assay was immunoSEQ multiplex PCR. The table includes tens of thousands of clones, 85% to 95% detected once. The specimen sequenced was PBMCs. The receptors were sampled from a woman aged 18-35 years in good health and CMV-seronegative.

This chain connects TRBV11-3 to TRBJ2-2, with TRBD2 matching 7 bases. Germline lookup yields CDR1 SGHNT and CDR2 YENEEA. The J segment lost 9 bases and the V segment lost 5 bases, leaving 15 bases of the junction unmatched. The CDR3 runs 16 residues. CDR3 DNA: TGTGCCAGCAGCCAAGCTGGCGGACTAGGACGAAGGGAGCTGTTTTTT. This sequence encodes CASSQAGGLGRRELFF. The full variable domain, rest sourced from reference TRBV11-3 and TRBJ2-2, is EAGVVQSPRYKIIEKKQPVAFWCNPISGHNTLYWYLQNLGQGPELLIRYENEEAVDDSQLPKDRFSAERLKGVDSTLKIQPAELGDSAVYLCASSQAGGLGRRELFFGEGSRLTVL.

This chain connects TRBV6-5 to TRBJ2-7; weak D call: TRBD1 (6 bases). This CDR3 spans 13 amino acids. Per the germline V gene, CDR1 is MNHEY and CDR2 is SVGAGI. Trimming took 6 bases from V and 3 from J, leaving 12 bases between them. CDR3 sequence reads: CASSSDSDYEQYF. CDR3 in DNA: TGTGCCAGCAGCTCGGACAGCGACTACGAGCAGTACTTC.

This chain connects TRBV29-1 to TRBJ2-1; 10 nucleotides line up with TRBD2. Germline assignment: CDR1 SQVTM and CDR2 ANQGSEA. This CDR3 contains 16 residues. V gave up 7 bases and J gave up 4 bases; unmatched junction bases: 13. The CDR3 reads CSAGGEREGRYNEQFF. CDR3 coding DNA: TGCAGCGCCGGAGGGGAGCGGGAGGGCCGATACAATGAGCAGTTCTTC.

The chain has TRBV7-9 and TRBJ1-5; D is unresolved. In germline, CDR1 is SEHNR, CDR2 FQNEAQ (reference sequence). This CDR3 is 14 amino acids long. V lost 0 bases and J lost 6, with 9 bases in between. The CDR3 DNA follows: TGTGCCAGCAGCTTAGCGTTATCAGGTCAGCCCCAGCATTTT. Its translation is CASSLALSGQPQHF. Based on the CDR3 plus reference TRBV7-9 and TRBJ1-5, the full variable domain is DTGVSQNPRHKITKRGQNVTFRCDPISEHNRLYWYRQTLGQGPEFLTYFQNEAQLEKSRLLSDRFSAERPKGSFSTLEIQRTEQGDSAMYLCASSLALSGQPQHFGDGTRLSIL.

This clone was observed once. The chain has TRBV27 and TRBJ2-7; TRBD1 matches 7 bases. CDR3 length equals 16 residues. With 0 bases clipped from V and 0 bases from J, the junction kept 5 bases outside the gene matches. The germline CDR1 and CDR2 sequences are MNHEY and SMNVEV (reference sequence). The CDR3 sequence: CASSLSSGDSSYEQYF. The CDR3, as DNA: TGTGCCAGCAGTTTATCGTCCGGGGACAGCTCCTACGAGCAGTACTTC.

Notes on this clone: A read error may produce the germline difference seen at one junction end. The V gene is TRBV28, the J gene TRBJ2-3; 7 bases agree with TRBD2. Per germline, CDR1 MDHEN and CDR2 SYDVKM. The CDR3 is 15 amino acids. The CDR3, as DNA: TGTGCCAGCAGTGCGCTAGCGGTAGTCACATATACGCAGTATTTT. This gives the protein CASSALAVVTYTQYF. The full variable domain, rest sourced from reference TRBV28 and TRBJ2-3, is DVKVTQSSRYLVKRTGEKVFLECVQDMDHENMFWYRQDPGLGLRLIYFSYDVKMKEKGDIPEGYSVSREKKERFSLILESASTNQTSMYLCASSALAVVTYTQYFGPGTRLTVL.

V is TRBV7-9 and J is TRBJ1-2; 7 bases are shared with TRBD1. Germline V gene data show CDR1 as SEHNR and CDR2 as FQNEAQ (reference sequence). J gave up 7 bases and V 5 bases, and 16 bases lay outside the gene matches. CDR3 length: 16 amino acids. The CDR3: CASSPRQGGMISGYTF. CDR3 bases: TGTGCCAGCAGCCCCCGACAGGGAGGAATGATAAGTGGCTACACCTTC.

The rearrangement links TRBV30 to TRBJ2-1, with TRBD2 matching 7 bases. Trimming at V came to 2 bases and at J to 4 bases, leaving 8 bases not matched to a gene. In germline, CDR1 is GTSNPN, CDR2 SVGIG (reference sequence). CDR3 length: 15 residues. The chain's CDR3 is CAWSPSGGGYNEQFF. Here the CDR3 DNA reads TGTGCCTGGAGTCCGTCGGGCGGGGGTTACAATGAGCAGTTCTTC. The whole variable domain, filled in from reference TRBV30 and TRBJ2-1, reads SQTIHQWPATLVQPVGSPLSLECTVEGTSNPNLYWYRQAAGRGLQLLFYSVGIGQISSEVPQNLSASRPQDRQFILSSKKLLLSDSGFYLCAWSPSGGGYNEQFFGPGTRLTVL.

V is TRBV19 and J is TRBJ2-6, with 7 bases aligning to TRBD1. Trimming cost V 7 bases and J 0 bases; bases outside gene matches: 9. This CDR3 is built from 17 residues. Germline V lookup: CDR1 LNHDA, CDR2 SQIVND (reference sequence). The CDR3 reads CASTSRDSYSGANVLTF. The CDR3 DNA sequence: TGTGCCAGTACCTCCCGGGACAGCTACTCTGGGGCCAACGTCCTGACTTTC.

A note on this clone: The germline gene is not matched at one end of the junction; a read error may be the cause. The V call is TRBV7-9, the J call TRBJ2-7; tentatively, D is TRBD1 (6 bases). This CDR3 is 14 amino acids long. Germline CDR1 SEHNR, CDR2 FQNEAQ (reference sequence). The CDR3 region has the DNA TGTTCCAGCATCATCGCTGGGGGCCTCGAGGAGCAGTACTTC. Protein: CSSIIAGGLEEQYF.

CDR3 sequence (DNA): TGTGCCAGCAGCCCAATGGGGGGGGCCCAGCATTTT. The encoded protein is CASSPMGGAQHF. The chain is built from TRBV6-6 and TRBJ1-5, with D perhaps matching TRBD1 (5 bases). This CDR3 region has 12 residues. Germline CDR1 reads MNHNY; CDR2 reads SVGAGI (reference sequence). Trimming pared 6 bases from V and 11 bases from J, leaving 14 bases between.